These 28 T cell receptor beta chains came from one sample sequenced in a study of cytomegalovirus exposure and HLA in healthy donors. The PCR employed 60 Vbeta primers together with 13 Jbeta primers. The table came from immunoSEQ multiplex PCR; TCRdb's copy has only in-frame clones and leaves some out. The sample lists approximately 200,000 clones; roughly four fifths were seen once. Sequenced sample: PBMCs. Receptors were obtained from a woman aged 25 to 39 in good health and CMV-seropositive.

This clone was seen a handful of times. The V call is TRBV27, the J call TRBJ2-7; TRBD1 matches at 7 bases. V was clipped by 6 bases and J by 5 bases; unmatched bases: 10. Germline CDR1 is MNHEY and CDR2 is SMNVEV (reference sequence). This CDR3 has 14 residues. The CDR3 region has the DNA TGTGCCAGCAGATTTACCGGGACAGCGAACGAGCAGTACTTC. Residues: CASRFTGTANEQYF.

The CDR3 protein is CASSDEITNEKLFF. The CDR3 coding sequence is TGTGCCAGCAGTGACGAGATTACTAATGAAAAACTGTTTTTT. This chain connects TRBV6-1 to TRBJ1-4, with no clear D. CDR1 MNHNS and CDR2 SASEGT come from the germline V gene. The length of the CDR3 is 14 residues. With 3 bases removed from V and 2 bases from J, the gap between germline ends came to 7 bases.

In its sample, this clone was seen once. The chain links TRBV27 to TRBJ2-3; D uncertain. The germline gives CDR1 MNHEY, CDR2 SMNVEV (reference sequence). The V end lost 2 bases, the J end lost 3 bases, and 9 bases lay between the germline ends. This CDR3 comprises 14 residues. The CDR3 bases are TGTGCCAGCAGTTTAGTATTAGCTACAGATACGCAGTATTTT. This sequence encodes CASSLVLATDTQYF.

This clone came up a few times. The J gene is TRBJ1-2, the V gene TRBV5-6; 8 bases map to TRBD1. Per the germline V gene, CDR1 is SGHDT and CDR2 is YYEEEE. The CDR3 runs to 15 residues. The ends lost 4 bases at V and 8 bases at J; junction bases unmatched: 13. DNA for the CDR3: TGTGCCAGCAGCGCAAGGACAGGGATTGGAGAGGGCTACACCTTC. Its translation is CASSARTGIGEGYTF. Variable domain in full (rest from reference TRBV5-6 and TRBJ1-2): DAGVTQSPTHLIKTRGQQVTLRCSPKSGHDTVSWYQQALGQGPQFIFQYYEEEERQRGNFPDRFSGHQFPNYSSELNVNALLLGDSALYLCASSARTGIGEGYTFGSGTRLTVV.

This clone was recorded once. The DNA is omitted, as the CDR3 cannot be located on it reliably, and the CDR3 follows TCRdb's listing. The chain is built from TRBV5-4 and TRBJ2-7; the DNA was not compared with TRBD2, the D call given in the table. The CDR3 is 15 residues long, counting both termini. The germline CDR1 and CDR2 sequences are SGHNT and YYREEE (reference sequence). CDR3 residues: CASSFGNGGPYEQYF.

The rearrangement uses TRBV5-4 and TRBJ2-7; TRBD1 aligns across 7 bases. V was clipped by 0 bases and J by 5 bases; unmatched bases: 5. Germline V gene lookup returns CDR1 SGHNT and CDR2 YYREEE (reference sequence). CDR3 size: 14 residues. The CDR3 reads CASSLDRGPHEQYF. The DNA of the CDR3 is TGTGCCAGCAGCTTGGACAGGGGCCCCCACGAGCAGTACTTC.

This chain links TRBV19 with TRBJ1-1; 8 bases map to TRBD1. The V gene's germline CDR1 is LNHDA and CDR2 SQIVND (reference sequence). The J segment lost 1 base and the V segment lost 4 bases, leaving 8 bases of the junction unmatched. CDR3 size: 16 residues. Written as DNA, the CDR3 is TGTGCCAGTAGTAGACCATCCGGACAGGGGAACACTGAAGCTTTCTTT. Translating gives CASSRPSGQGNTEAFF.

The V gene is TRBV6-5, the J gene TRBJ1-4; the D gene is possibly TRBD1 (5 bases). This CDR3 contains 15 residues. Germline CDR1 MNHEY, CDR2 SVGAGI. The V and J ends lost 4 bases and 0 bases respectively, with 9 bases between them. Written as DNA, the CDR3 is TGTGCCAGCAGTTCACAGGTTACAACTAATGAAAAACTGTTTTTT. Its protein is CASSSQVTTNEKLFF.

V is TRBV28 and J is TRBJ1-3, with TRBD1 matching over 8 bases. The CDR3 totals 16 residues. V lost 5 bases, J lost 4 bases, and 10 bases stayed unmatched. Germline V gene lookup returns CDR1 MDHEN and CDR2 SYDVKM. The CDR3 region has the DNA TGTGCCAGCAGTAGGGGTCGACAGGGGTCCGGAAACACCATATATTTT. Residues: CASSRGRQGSGNTIYF.

V is TRBV6-1 and J is TRBJ2-7, with no clear D. Germline V gene lookup returns CDR1 MNHNS and CDR2 SASEGT. V was shortened by 6 bases and J by 7 bases, with 10 bases between the two germline ends. The CDR3 length is 11 residues. The CDR3 region has the DNA TGTGCCAGCAGCGCGCTCGGGGAGCAGTACTTC. Translated: CASSALGEQYF.

This clone was seen only a few times. In DNA form, the CDR3 reads TGCGCCAGCGGCAGGACAGGGATAGTCTCTGAAGCTTTCTTT. It is translated as CASGRTGIVSEAFF. The V and J genes are TRBV5-1 and TRBJ1-1; TRBD1 agrees at 8 bases. After removal of 7 bases from V and 6 bases from J, the junction contained 11 bases not matched to a gene. There are 14 residues in the CDR3. Germline-derived CDR1 and CDR2 are SGHRS and YFSETQ. Variable domain in full (rest from reference TRBV5-1 and TRBJ1-1): KAGVTQTPRYLIKTRGQQVTLSCSPISGHRSVSWYQQTPGQGLQFLFEYFSETQRNKGNFPGRFSGRQFSNSRSEMNVSTLELGDSALYLCASGRTGIVSEAFFGQGTRLTVV.

This chain joins TRBV5-4 and TRBJ2-1; 7 positions agree with TRBD2. Per the germline V gene, CDR1 is SGHNT and CDR2 is YYREEE (reference sequence). V lost 4 bases and J lost 10; bases outside the gene matches: 2. The CDR3 is 11 residues long. The CDR3 region is CASSRGGEQFF. The CDR3 DNA reads TGTGCCAGCAGCCGGGGAGGGGAGCAGTTCTTC.

The table lists this clone with a count of one. The rearrangement joins TRBV19 to TRBJ2-3, with 10 bases matching TRBD2. The CDR3 extends over 14 amino acids. The germline V gene encodes CDR1 LNHDA and CDR2 SQIVND (reference sequence). V lost 3 bases, J lost 5 bases, and 2 bases stayed unmatched. The CDR3 region has the DNA TGTGCCAGTAGTATCCTAGCGGGAGAAGATACGCAGTATTTT. Its translation is CASSILAGEDTQYF. Supplemented by reference TRBV19 and TRBJ2-3, the full variable domain reads DGGITQSPKYLFRKEGQNVTLSCEQNLNHDAMYWYRQDPGQGLRLIYYSQIVNDFQKGDIAEGYSVSREKKESFPLTVTSAQKNPTAFYLCASSILAGEDTQYFGPGTRLTVL.

With regard to this clone: One end of the junction does not line up with germline, which may come from a read error. The gene calls are TRBV18 and TRBJ2-3, with TRBD2 matching 14 bases. Germline lookup yields CDR1 KGHSH and CDR2 LQKENI. This CDR3 contains 20 residues. The CDR3 coding sequence is TGTGCCAGCTCTCAGACCGGACTAGCGGGAGGCAATTTTAGGACAGCTACGCAGTATTTT. Its translation is CASSQTGLAGGNFRTATQYF.

The genes are TRBV13 and TRBJ2-7, with 10 bases that match TRBD2. V lost 5 bases and J lost 2; bases outside the gene matches: 6. CDR1 and CDR2 (germline): PRHDT, FYEKMQ (reference sequence). The CDR3 sequence is 15 residues long. CDR3 loop: CASSPRTSGPYEQYF. The CDR3, as DNA: TGTGCCAGCAGCCCGAGGACTAGCGGACCCTACGAGCAGTACTTC.

This clone has a single count. The chain couples TRBV2 to TRBJ2-1; D possibly corresponds to TRBD2 (5 bases). The CDR3 contains 18 residues. Trimming took off 2 bases at V and 3 bases at J, with 20 bases between the two ends. Germline V lookup: CDR1 SNHLY, CDR2 FYNNEI. The CDR3 region is CASSEIGRSRTRYNEQFF. CDR3 nucleotides: TGTGCCAGCAGTGAAATTGGGAGATCCCGAACCCGCTACAATGAGCAGTTCTTC.

This rearrangement joins TRBV7-6 to TRBJ2-7, with 8 positions matching TRBD1. Germline-derived CDR1 and CDR2 are SGHVS and FNYEAQ. The V gene end was trimmed by 5 bases and the J gene end by 4 bases; junction bases not matched to a gene: 10. The CDR3 spans 15 residues. CDR3 sequence reads: CASSAYSGTGYEQYF. The CDR3 coding sequence is TGTGCCAGCAGCGCGTATTCCGGGACAGGTTACGAGCAGTACTTC.

V and J are TRBV27 and TRBJ1-1; possibly TRBD1 for D (6 bases). This CDR3 region has 15 residues. Trimming removed 3 bases from V and 3 bases from J, with 14 bases in between. The germline gives CDR1 MNHEY, CDR2 SMNVEV (reference sequence). The CDR3, as DNA: TGTGCCAGCAGTTTTACAGGGTCCTTGGACACTGAAGCTTTCTTT. Translated, it gives CASSFTGSLDTEAFF.

The chain employs TRBV28 and TRBJ2-7; 7 bases match TRBD1. Per the germline V gene, CDR1 is MDHEN and CDR2 is SYDVKM. J was trimmed by 2 bases and V by 3 bases; bases with no gene match: 7. The CDR3 runs 15 residues. The CDR3 bases are TGTGCCAGCAGTTTTGGGGGAGACAGGGCCTACGAGCAGTACTTC. Translation gives CASSFGGDRAYEQYF.

The rearrangement joins TRBV5-5 to TRBJ2-7, with D perhaps TRBD2 (6 bases). This CDR3 has 14 amino acids. The V gene's germline CDR1 is SGHKS and CDR2 YYEKEE (reference sequence). Trimming left V 4 bases short and J 6 bases short, with 17 bases between. CDR3 amino acids: CASSPWTWEVEQYF. The DNA of the CDR3 is TGTGCCAGCAGCCCGTGGACGTGGGAGGTCGAGCAGTACTTC.

This sequence joins TRBV27 and TRBJ2-7, with 9 bases aligning to TRBD1. Germline V gene sequence: CDR1 MNHEY, CDR2 SMNVEV (reference sequence). The V and J ends lost 5 bases and 2 bases, in that order; junction bases with no gene match: 7. This CDR3 comprises 15 residues. Written as DNA, the CDR3 is TGTGCCAGCAGTGTTACCGGGACAGGGACCTACGAGCAGTACTTC. The encoded protein is CASSVTGTGTYEQYF.

V and J are TRBV6-5 and TRBJ2-3, with D possibly being TRBD2 (8 bases). Germline-derived CDR1 and CDR2 are MNHEY and SVGAGI. The CDR3 extends over 15 amino acids. The V end lost 6 bases, the J end lost 4 bases, and 17 bases lay between the germline ends. CDR3 DNA sequence: TGTGCCAGCAGGGAGAGACAGGGACTAGCAGATACGCAGTATTTT. As protein: CASRERQGLADTQYF.

This clone was picked up a small number of times. This chain joins TRBV4-1 and TRBJ2-1; a weak D match, TRBD2 (6 bases). This CDR3 is built from 18 residues. V was pared by 1 base and J by 0 bases, with 16 bases between. Germline V lookup: CDR1 MGHRA, CDR2 YSYEKL. The CDR3 spells CASSQATIAVFSYNEQFF. In DNA, the CDR3 is TGCGCCAGCAGCCAAGCGACAATAGCGGTGTTCTCCTACAATGAGCAGTTCTTC.

This clone was found a few times. The chain couples TRBV28 to TRBJ1-2; D gene unclear. Germline assignment: CDR1 MDHEN and CDR2 SYDVKM. Trimming stripped 5 bases from V and 4 bases from J, with 11 bases between. CDR3 length: 13 amino acids. CDR3 nucleotides: TGTGCCAGCAGTCTTAGACGGAGCTATGGCTACACCTTC. Translated, it gives CASSLRRSYGYTF.

A note on this clone: This sample also contains other DNA sequences that code for the same CDR3. This chain links TRBV13 with TRBJ2-3, with 7 bases aligning to TRBD2. The V gene end was trimmed by 0 bases and the J gene end by 5 bases; junction bases not matched to a gene: 2. The CDR3 length is 14 residues. Germline loops: CDR1 PRHDT, CDR2 FYEKMQ (reference sequence). The CDR3 sequence is CASSLGRTRDTQYF. DNA for the CDR3: TGTGCCAGCAGCTTAGGGAGGACTAGAGATACGCAGTATTTT. Full variable domain (outside the CDR3, taken from reference TRBV13 and TRBJ2-3): AAGVIQSPRHLIKEKRETATLKCYPIPRHDTVYWYQQGPGQDPQFLISFYEKMQSDKGSIPDRFSAQQFSDYHSELNMSSLELGDSALYFCASSLGRTRDTQYFGPGTRLTVL.

This clone is labeled as medium-sized (0.01 to 0.1%). The chain links TRBV28 to TRBJ2-7; 10 bases are a match to TRBD2. V lost 2 bases, J lost 9 bases, and 10 bases stayed unmatched. CDR1 and CDR2 from the germline V gene are MDHEN and SYDVKM. The CDR3 consists of 15 residues. CDR3 DNA sequence: TGTGCCAGCAGTTTACTACTAGCGGGGAACCTTCCGCAGTACTTC. Its translation: CASSLLLAGNLPQYF.

J is TRBJ2-7 and V is TRBV6-6; 13 nucleotides align to TRBD2. Per germline, CDR1 MNHNY and CDR2 SVGAGI (reference sequence). V lost 7 bases to trimming and J lost 2 bases; unmatched junction nucleotides: 5. The CDR3 length is 15 residues. CDR3 residues: CASNRGLAGAYEQYF. In DNA, the CDR3 is TGTGCCAGCAACCGCGGACTAGCGGGAGCCTACGAGCAGTACTTC.

This chain joins TRBV10-2 and TRBJ1-2; tentative D call: TRBD1 (6 bases). The CDR3 contains 14 residues. V dropped 3 bases and J dropped 5 bases, with 13 bases sitting between them. CDR1 and CDR2 from the germline V gene are WSHSY and SAAADI. CDR3 sequence: CASSEPGTPYGYTF. For the CDR3, the DNA is TGCGCCAGCAGTGAACCCGGGACACCGTATGGCTACACCTTC.